This paragraph reports one TCR beta chain. This entry comes from a study of blood T cell repertoires in COVID-19. Whole-study context: COVID-19 samples, acute and convalescent, were from the United States, Italy and Spain. The cDNA or gDNA used as material had been derived from T cells, B-cell-depleted T cells, or PBMCs.

How the authors handled the data: Quantification of nucleated cells was approximated via reference gene primer amplification. The repertoire was sequenced with immunoSEQ multiplex PCR; TCRdb's copy has only in-frame clones and lacks some. That table gives V, J and clone size, and the DNA gave D and trimming. Of 90,000 to 130,000 clones listed, around three quarters are singletons. Trimming cost V 8 bases and J 5 bases; bases outside gene matches: 12. Germline V gene lookup returns CDR1 SGHAT and CDR2 FQDESV (reference sequence). The CDR3 has 16 amino acids. The rearrangement links TRBV11-1 to TRBJ2-1; TRBD2 matches 10 bases. Sequenced input: peripheral blood. The sequence was obtained from a woman aged 55-69 years with acute or convalescent COVID-19. Here the CDR3 DNA reads TGTGCCAGCTCCCAACCGAAGCGGGGGGGGCACAATGAGCAGTTCTTC. Residues: CASSQPKRGGHNEQFF. Using reference TRBV11-1 and TRBJ2-1 for the parts outside the CDR3, the full variable domain is EAEVAQSPRYKITEKSQAVAFWCDPISGHATLYWYRQILGQGPELLVQFQDESVVDDSQLPKDRFSAERLKGVDSTLKIQPAELGDSAMYLCASSQPKRGGHNEQFFGPGTRLTVL.